This T cell receptor beta chain was found in a study of blood T cell repertoires in COVID-19. The wider study: There were acute and convalescent COVID-19 samples, and they came from the United States, Italy and Spain.

Enrolment of Seattle patients took place during active infection, and they were followed longitudinally. Methods used by the authors: Scientists estimated how many nucleated cells there were by amplifying reference gene primers. Sequenced by immunoSEQ multiplex PCR; TCRdb stores in-frame clones only, minus some. V and J calls and clone size are those listed in that table; D and trimming were worked out from the DNA. The sample carries 200,000 to 250,000 clones, 84% recorded once. Trimming removed 3 bases at V and 5 bases at J, with 7 bases between. The germline V gene encodes CDR1 DFQATT and CDR2 SNEGSKA (reference sequence). CDR3 size: 11 residues.

The sample was peripheral blood. This chain connects TRBV20-1 to TRBJ1-2, with D uncertain. This TCR was recovered from a woman aged 80 or over with COVID-19, enrolled during active disease. CDR3 coding DNA: TGCAGTGCTAGCCCCCAGTATGGCTACACCTTC. Protein sequence: CSASPQYGYTF.